A single sample gave rise to the 13 T cell receptor beta chains below, sequenced in a study of a mutant IDH1 vaccine in newly diagnosed glioma. Data came from immunoSEQ multiplex PCR; TCRdb stores just in-frame clones and leaves some out. The profile covers 25,000 to 40,000 clones, with 75% to 85% appearing a single time and approximately 24% taken by the ten largest. The antigens of these receptors remain unknown. Documented time point: week 11, during vaccination. In the vaccine, a single dose held 300 ug of the mutant IDH1 20-mer peptide, along with topical imiquimod. The input for sequencing was PBMCs, taken from a glioma patient whose treatment included an IDH1 peptide vaccine. The receptors were sampled from a young man with glioma.

The chain recombines TRBV14 with TRBJ1-4; D uncertain. Trimming removed 1 base at V and 5 bases at J, with 11 bases between. CDR1 is SGHDN and CDR2 is FVKESK in the germline V gene. This CDR3 comprises 15 residues. The CDR3 DNA reads TGTGCCAGCAGCCAAGGACGGCGGGCGAATGAAAAACTGTTTTTT. Amino acid sequence: CASSQGRRANEKLFF. The variable domain in full, with the rest retrieved from reference TRBV14 and TRBJ1-4, is EAGVTQFPSHSVIEKGQTVTLRCDPISGHDNLYWYRRVMGKEIKFLLHFVKESKQDESGMPNNRFLAERTGGTYSTLKVQPAELEDSGVYFCASSQGRRANEKLFFGSGTQLSVL.

This sequence joins TRBV15 and TRBJ1-4; the D gene is possibly TRBD1 (6 bases). The CDR3 consists of 16 residues. The ends were cut back, 3 bases at V and 6 bases at J, with 17 bases in the middle. Germline values: CDR1 LNHNV, CDR2 YYDKDF (reference sequence). The CDR3 sequence is CATSSPSGDSYEKLFF. As DNA, the CDR3 is TGTGCCACCAGCAGCCCTTCAGGGGACTCGTATGAAAAACTGTTTTTT.

J is TRBJ2-7 and V is TRBV5-1, with D perhaps matching TRBD2 (5 bases). In germline, CDR1 is SGHRS, CDR2 YFSETQ. Between the trimmed V and J ends, which lost 7 bases and 0 bases, there was a span of 14 bases. The CDR3 loop spans 14 amino acids. The chain's CDR3 is CASAAGASSYEQYF. CDR3 sequence (DNA): TGCGCCAGCGCGGCGGGCGCCTCCTCCTACGAGCAGTACTTC.

V and J are TRBV10-3 and TRBJ1-2; no clear D. The V gene's germline CDR1 is ENHRY and CDR2 SYGVKD. V lost 3 bases and J lost 8, with 4 bases in between. The CDR3 spans 10 residues. This CDR3 is CAISDRGYTF. The CDR3 nucleotides read TGTGCCATCAGTGATAGGGGCTACACCTTC.

This chain connects TRBV29-1 to TRBJ1-4; 11 nucleotides match TRBD1. Germline V lookup: CDR1 SQVTM, CDR2 ANQGSEA. J was trimmed by 2 bases and V by 6 bases; bases with no gene match: 5. CDR3 length: 15 residues. CDR3 loop: CSVQDRGRTNEKLFF. DNA of the CDR3: TGCAGCGTCCAGGACAGGGGGCGGACTAATGAAAAACTGTTTTTT.

The chain has TRBV10-3 and TRBJ1-2, with D uncertain. The V end lost 2 bases, the J end lost 1 base, and 14 bases lay between the germline ends. Germline lookup yields CDR1 ENHRY and CDR2 SYGVKD. This CDR3 contains 16 residues. The CDR3 DNA follows: TGTGCCATCAGTGAGAGGATGAACGGGGTTAACTATGGCTACACCTTC. This encodes CAISERMNGVNYGYTF.

This clone was observed a single time. V gene TRBV4-3 combines with J gene TRBJ2-1; D gene ambiguous. The CDR3 consists of 16 residues. V gave up 0 bases and J gave up 4 bases, with 13 bases separating them. The germline gives CDR1 LGHNA, CDR2 YSLEER. CDR3 loop: CASSQDPDPNYNEQFF. DNA of the CDR3: TGCGCCAGCAGCCAAGATCCCGACCCGAATTACAATGAGCAGTTCTTC.

This chain joins TRBV6-1 and TRBJ2-7; 8 bases are shared with TRBD1. The germline V gene encodes CDR1 MNHNS and CDR2 SASEGT. Unmatched junction bases numbered 10, after V lost 10 bases and J lost 2 bases. The CDR3 is 14 residues long. CDR3: CATSATGVTYEQYF. The CDR3, as DNA: TGTGCCACCTCAGCGACAGGGGTCACCTACGAGCAGTACTTC.

V is TRBV29-1 and J is TRBJ1-2, with D possibly being TRBD1 (6 bases). Trimming cost V 6 bases and J 3 bases, with 17 bases left between them. Germline V gene lookup returns CDR1 SQVTM and CDR2 ANQGSEA. This CDR3 comprises 14 residues. In DNA form, the CDR3 reads TGCAGCGTGGATGGAACAGGGACCGACTATGGCTACACCTTC. Its protein product is CSVDGTGTDYGYTF.

This clone was detected only once. The V gene is TRBV30, the J gene TRBJ2-7, with TRBD2 identical over 7 bases. Unmatched junction bases numbered 13, after V lost 0 bases and J lost 2 bases. CDR3 length: 17 amino acids. Looked up from germline, CDR1 is GTSNPN and CDR2 is SVGIG (reference sequence). The CDR3 loop is CAWSVDEAGWFPYEQYF. CDR3 DNA: TGTGCCTGGAGTGTAGATGAAGCGGGGTGGTTCCCCTACGAGCAGTACTTC.

The CDR3 DNA is TGCGCCAGCAGTCCGGTGACAGGGCTCTACGAGCAGTACTTC. This encodes CASSPVTGLYEQYF. The chain carries TRBV5-1 and TRBJ2-7, with 7 bases identical to TRBD1. CDR1 is SGHRS, CDR2 YFSETQ, per germline. Trimming removed 5 bases from V and 3 bases from J; junction bases left unmatched: 8. CDR3 length: 14 residues.

The chain joins TRBV5-1 to TRBJ2-7; D unclear. CDR1 is SGHRS and CDR2 is YFSETQ in the germline V gene. CDR3 length: 12 amino acids. Trimming removed 5 bases at V and 3 bases at J, with 9 bases between. DNA for the CDR3: TGCGCCAGCAGTCGTCTAGACTACGAGCAGTACTTC. Translating gives CASSRLDYEQYF.

The genes are TRBV9 and TRBJ2-2, with D unresolved. The V gene lost 2 bases and the J gene lost 3 bases, with 2 bases spanning the gap. From germline, CDR1 is SGDLS and CDR2 YYNGEE. This CDR3 contains 12 residues. CDR3 amino acids: CASSVYTGELFF. CDR3 nucleotides: TGTGCCAGCAGCGTTTACACCGGGGAGCTGTTTTTT.